The T cell receptor beta chain described here comes from a study of blood T cell repertoires in COVID-19. Measured with immunoSEQ multiplex PCR; TCRdb has only the in-frame clones, and not every one. The profile shows under 70,000 clones, about 88% of them singletons. Germline V gene data show CDR1 as SGHRS and CDR2 as YFSETQ. Trimming stripped 0 bases from V and 0 bases from J, with 10 bases between. This CDR3 contains 16 residues. The table lists this clone with a few counts. Sequenced material: peripheral blood. This sequence originates from a woman in her fifties or sixties with COVID-19, enrolled during active disease. This chain connects TRBV5-1 to TRBJ1-5, with D possibly TRBD1 on 6 matching bases. CDR3 in DNA: TGCGCCAGCAGCTTGGGGGACATTTATAGCAATCAGCCCCAGCATTTT. Protein: CASSLGDIYSNQPQHF.